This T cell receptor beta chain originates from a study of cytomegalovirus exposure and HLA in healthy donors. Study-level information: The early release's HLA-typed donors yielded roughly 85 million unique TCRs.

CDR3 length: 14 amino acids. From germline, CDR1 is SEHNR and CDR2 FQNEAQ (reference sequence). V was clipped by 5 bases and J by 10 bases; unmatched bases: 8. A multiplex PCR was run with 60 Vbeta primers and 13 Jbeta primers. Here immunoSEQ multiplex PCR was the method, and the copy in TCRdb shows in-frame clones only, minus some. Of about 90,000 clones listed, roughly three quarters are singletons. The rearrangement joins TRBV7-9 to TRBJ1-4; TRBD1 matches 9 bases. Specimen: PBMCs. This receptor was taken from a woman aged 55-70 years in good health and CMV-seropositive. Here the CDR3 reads CASSKDRGEGKLFF. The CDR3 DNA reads TGTGCCAGCAGCAAGGACAGGGGAGAGGGAAAACTGTTTTTT.